Listed here are 21 T cell receptor beta chains from one sample, sequenced in a study of CD8+CD57+ T cells in acquired aplastic anemia. For CDR3 and TCR beta VDJ profiling, genomic DNA was the template used. TCRdb re-called the reads through MiXCR, storing one row per CDR3 protein. Of around 220,000 distinct CDR3 sequences listed, under 50% were seen once; the top ten hold 20%. Whoever was chosen for sequencing had shown CD8+CD57+ cell expansion by flow cytometry. Material: sorted CD4+, CD8+, or CD8+CD57+ T cells (not recorded which) from PBMCs. These receptors all come from a human donor with aplastic anemia.

The chain combines TRBV20-1 with TRBJ2-7; D not certain. Germline CDR1 DFQATT, CDR2 SNEGSKA (reference sequence). The CDR3 is made up of 10 amino acids. V lost 3 bases, J lost 5 bases, and 5 bases lay in between. CDR3 protein: CSASSHEQYF. The CDR3 nucleotides are TGCAGTGCTAGTTCCCACGAGCAGTACTTC.

This clonotype has a count of ten or more. The chain combines TRBV2 with TRBJ2-1; 13 bases agree with TRBD2. With 6 bases clipped from V and 8 bases from J, the junction kept 10 bases outside the gene matches. Germline lookup yields CDR1 SNHLY and CDR2 FYNNEI. The CDR3 loop spans 16 amino acids. The CDR3 here is CASRALRTSGGDEQFF. The CDR3 DNA reads TGTGCCAGCAGGGCACTAAGGACTAGCGGGGGCGATGAGCAGTTCTTC. Full variable domain (remainder filled in from reference TRBV2 and TRBJ2-1): EPEVTQTPSHQVTQMGQEVILRCVPISNHLYFYWYRQILGQKVEFLVSFYNNEISEKSEIFDDQFSVERPDGSNFTLKIRSTKLEDSAMYFCASRALRTSGGDEQFFGPGTRLTVL.

This chain connects TRBV11-2 to TRBJ1-1, with unresolved D. The CDR3 contains 13 residues. Trimming removed 2 bases at V and 6 bases at J, with 10 bases between. CDR1 and CDR2 from the germline V gene are SGHAT and FQNNGV. The CDR3 DNA is TGTGCCAGCAGCTTACCTCTACTCTCTGAAGCTTTCTTT. This translates into CASSLPLLSEAFF.

The genes are TRBV20-1 and TRBJ2-3, with 7 bases matching TRBD2. Germline V gene data show CDR1 as DFQATT and CDR2 as SNEGSKA (reference sequence). V gave up 3 bases and J gave up 5 bases; unmatched junction bases: 8. This CDR3 contains 14 residues. The CDR3 is CSASPSGGLDTQYF. The CDR3 DNA reads TGCAGTGCTAGCCCCTCGGGGGGTCTAGATACGCAGTATTTT.

In regard to this clonotype: A clone one base away is much larger, so this may be a read error. The CDR3 does not end in the conserved phenylalanine or tryptophan, so this is likely a read error. CDR3 bases: TGCAGTGCGGACCCCGGCCGGTTTGGAAACACCATATATTCT. Its translation is CSADPGRFGNTIYS. The genes are TRBV20-1 and TRBJ1-3, with D unresolved. Germline loops: CDR1 DFQATT, CDR2 SNEGSKA (reference sequence). The CDR3 runs to 14 residues. Trimming took off 6 bases at V and 3 bases at J, with 15 bases between the two ends.

In its sample, this clonotype was seen a few times. The chain is built from TRBV11-3 and TRBJ1-1, with D unresolved. Trimming removed 0 bases at V and 1 base at J, with 9 bases between. The germline V gene has CDR1 SGHNT and CDR2 YENEEA. The CDR3 length is 15 residues. The CDR3 spells CASSLDPGGNTEAFF. CDR3 sequence (DNA): TGTGCCAGCAGCTTAGATCCTGGCGGGAACACTGAAGCTTTCTTT. Looking up the rest from reference TRBV11-3 and TRBJ1-1 gives the full variable domain: EAGVVQSPRYKIIEKKQPVAFWCNPISGHNTLYWYLQNLGQGPELLIRYENEEAVDDSQLPKDRFSAERLKGVDSTLKIQPAELGDSAVYLCASSLDPGGNTEAFFGQGTRLTVV.

The chain has TRBV2 and TRBJ2-2; D is uncertain. The germline V gene has CDR1 SNHLY and CDR2 FYNNEI. The CDR3 is made up of 15 amino acids. Between the trimmed V and J ends, which lost 6 bases and 1 base, there was a span of 12 bases. The CDR3 region is CASSPSVGNTGELFF. The CDR3 DNA follows: TGTGCCAGCAGCCCCTCCGTTGGGAACACCGGGGAGCTGTTTTTT.

Many counts were recorded for this clonotype. This chain joins TRBV7-8 and TRBJ1-6; D remains unclear. The CDR3 is 13 residues long. Germline CDR1 is SGHVS and CDR2 is FQNEAQ. Trimming cost V 1 base and J 8 bases, with 6 bases left between them. The CDR3, as DNA: TGTGCCAGCAGCTTAGTGAGGGATTCACCCCTCCACTTT. It yields the protein CASSLVRDSPLHF.

This clonotype came up many times. V is TRBV15 and J is TRBJ1-1; D remains ambiguous. The CDR3 loop spans 14 amino acids. Germline V CDR1 and CDR2: LNHNV, YYDKDF (reference sequence). Between the trimmed V and J ends, which lost 1 base and 3 bases, there was a span of 9 bases. This CDR3 is CATSRGGVDTEAFF. For the CDR3, the DNA is TGTGCCACCAGCAGAGGTGGGGTGGACACTGAAGCTTTCTTT.

The J gene is TRBJ2-5, the V gene TRBV20-1; possibly TRBD1 for D (5 bases). The CDR3 is made up of 11 amino acids. Trimming pared 5 bases from V and 9 bases from J, leaving 13 bases between. Looked up from germline, CDR1 is DFQATT and CDR2 is SNEGSKA (reference sequence). CDR3 protein: CSAPKGSSQYF. In DNA form, the CDR3 reads TGCAGTGCTCCTAAGGGGTCCTCCCAGTACTTC.

This clonotype was counted only a few times. The chain uses TRBV5-8 and TRBJ1-6; D is possibly TRBD1 (6 bases). The CDR3 spans 14 residues. Germline values: CDR1 SGHTS, CDR2 YDEGEE. The V and J ends lost 0 bases and 9 bases respectively, with 10 bases between them. DNA of the CDR3: TGTGCCAGCAGCTTGGGGCAGGGGTTTTCACCCCTCCACTTT. It yields the protein CASSLGQGFSPLHF.

This clonotype was seen many times. This chain connects TRBV5-1 to TRBJ2-7, with 7 bases that match TRBD2. After removal of 0 bases from V and 5 bases from J, the junction contained 2 bases not matched to a gene. The germline CDR1 and CDR2 sequences are SGHRS and YFSETQ. The CDR3 sequence is 13 residues long. The CDR3 coding sequence is TGCGCCAGCAGCTTGGCTGGGGGGGACGAGCAGTACTTC. Translation gives CASSLAGGDEQYF.

Of note for this clonotype: The CDR3 does not end in the conserved phenylalanine or tryptophan, so this is likely a read error. The rearrangement uses TRBV4-1 and TRBJ2-2; either TRBD1 or TRBD2 may fit D (6 bases each). Trimming pared 4 bases from V and 1 base from J, leaving 16 bases between. CDR3 length equals 17 residues. Germline CDR1 is MGHRA and CDR2 is YSYEKL. The CDR3 DNA reads TGCGCCAGCAGCCCCCTAGGCAGGGGACTGAACACCGGGGAGCTGTTTCTT. It specifies CASSPLGRGLNTGELFL.

This clonotype was detected many times. The chain combines TRBV6-2 or TRBV6-3 with TRBJ1-5; 7 nucleotides align to TRBD1. The V gene end was trimmed by 5 bases and the J gene end by 3 bases; junction bases not matched to a gene: 4. The CDR3 covers 14 residues. Germline CDR1 reads MNHEY; CDR2 reads SVGEGT. This CDR3 reads CASSADRINQPQHF. CDR3 bases: TGTGCCAGCAGTGCGGACAGGATCAATCAGCCCCAGCATTTT.

This clonotype was found many times. The chain employs TRBV6-4 and TRBJ2-7; D is uncertain. CDR3 length: 13 amino acids. Germline V CDR1 and CDR2: MRHNA, SNTAGT. V was pared by 5 bases and J by 3 bases, with 11 bases between. Written as DNA, the CDR3 is TGTGCCAGCAGTCTCGAGGAAGGCTACGAGCAGTACTTC. Its translation is CASSLEEGYEQYF.

The chain employs TRBV9 and TRBJ2-3, with a weak D call TRBD2 (5 bases). Trimming shortened V by 4 bases and J by 2 bases, and 11 bases separated the two germline ends. In germline, CDR1 is SGDLS, CDR2 YYNGEE. The CDR3 is 14 residues long. The CDR3 loop reads CASSPRGFTDTQYF. CDR3 DNA: TGTGCCAGCAGCCCCCGCGGGTTCACAGATACGCAGTATTTT.

The CDR3 bases are TGTGCCAGCACATGGGACAGAACGAACACTGAAGCTTTCTTT. Encoded protein: CASTWDRTNTEAFF. This rearrangement joins TRBV2 to TRBJ1-1; 7 bases align to TRBD1. CDR1 and CDR2 (germline): SNHLY, FYNNEI. This CDR3 spans 14 amino acids. V shed 7 bases and J 1 base; nucleotides not matched to a gene: 6. Full variable domain (missing parts from reference TRBV2 and TRBJ1-1): EPEVTQTPSHQVTQMGQEVILRCVPISNHLYFYWYRQILGQKVEFLVSFYNNEISEKSEIFDDQFSVERPDGSNFTLKIRSTKLEDSAMYFCASTWDRTNTEAFFGQGTRLTVV.

This rearrangement joins TRBV5-1 to TRBJ2-5, with D possibly matching TRBD1 (5 bases). Looked up from germline, CDR1 is SGHRS and CDR2 is YFSETQ. Trimming stripped 4 bases from V and 5 bases from J, with 12 bases between. This CDR3 is built from 13 residues. The CDR3 region has the DNA TGCGCCAGCAGCACAGGACCCACCGAGACCCAGTACTTC. It yields the protein CASSTGPTETQYF.

This clonotype was picked up a small number of times. The rearrangement links TRBV27 to TRBJ2-7; possibly TRBD1 for D (5 bases). The length of the CDR3 is 15 residues. Trimming stripped 6 bases from V and 0 bases from J, with 15 bases between. The germline V gene encodes CDR1 MNHEY and CDR2 SMNVEV (reference sequence). The DNA for the CDR3 is TGTGCCAGCAGCTACGCAGGGCTCTCCTCCTACGAGCAGTACTTC. Its translation: CASSYAGLSSYEQYF.

The genes are TRBV6-5 and TRBJ1-5; D gene ambiguous. Trimming cost V 5 bases and J 7 bases, with 9 bases left between them. The CDR3 runs to 12 residues. CDR1 is MNHEY and CDR2 is SVGAGI in the germline V gene. CDR3 loop: CASSELSQPQHF. CDR3 nucleotide sequence: TGTGCCAGCAGTGAACTATCCCAGCCCCAGCATTTT.

The rearrangement uses TRBV24-1 and TRBJ2-5, with D perhaps matching TRBD2 (6 bases). The CDR3 contains 13 residues. Looked up from germline, CDR1 is KGHDR and CDR2 is SFDVKD. The V and J ends lost 5 bases and 3 bases respectively, with 9 bases between them. The CDR3 loop is CATSGLAEETQYF. The CDR3 DNA reads TGTGCCACCAGTGGGTTAGCGGAAGAGACCCAGTACTTC.